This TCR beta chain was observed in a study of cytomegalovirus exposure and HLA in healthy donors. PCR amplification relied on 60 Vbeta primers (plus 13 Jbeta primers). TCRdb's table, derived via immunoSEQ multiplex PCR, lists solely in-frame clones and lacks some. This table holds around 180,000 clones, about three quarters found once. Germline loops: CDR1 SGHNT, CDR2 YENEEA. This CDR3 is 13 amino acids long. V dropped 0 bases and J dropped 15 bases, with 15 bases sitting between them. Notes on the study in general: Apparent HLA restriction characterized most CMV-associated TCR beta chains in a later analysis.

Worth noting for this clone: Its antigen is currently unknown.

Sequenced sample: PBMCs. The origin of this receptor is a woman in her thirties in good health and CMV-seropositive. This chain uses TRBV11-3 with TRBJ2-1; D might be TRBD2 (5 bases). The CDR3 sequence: CASSLEEGAMPFF. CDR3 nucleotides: TGTGCCAGCAGCTTAGAAGAGGGAGCGATGCCGTTCTTC.